The sequence of this TCR beta chain was determined in a study of beta chain features in type 1 diabetes. Overall study findings and caveats: Insertion counts at VDJ junctions were lower in type 1 diabetes patients, who also showed more deletions there. For TCRB rearrangement, an influence of HLA type remained unresolved here. Patients' naive, central memory and regulatory TCRB repertoires appeared more alike than those of healthy donors.

A remark on this clone: What it binds is unknown.

This CDR3 comprises 16 residues. The ends lost 5 bases at V and 0 bases at J; junction bases unmatched: 6. Germline lookup yields CDR1 SSHAT and CDR2 FNYEAQ (reference sequence). Reverse transcribing all isolated RNA meant expressed TCRB transcripts were sequenced. Using immunoSEQ multiplex PCR, the repertoire was profiled, and TCRdb retains in-frame clones only, with some absent. The sample has 240,000 or so clones, 68% seen once; the top ten hold around 0.057%. The rearrangement joins TRBV7-7 to TRBJ2-5, with 10 bases fitting TRBD2. The source of this sequence is a man aged 30 to 39 in good health. The sample consisted of naive CD4+ T cells from blood. The chain's CDR3 is CASSEGAGGYQETQYF. Written as DNA, the CDR3 is TGTGCCAGCAGCGAAGGAGCGGGAGGGTACCAAGAGACCCAGTACTTC.